These 7 T cell receptor beta chains share one sample of origin, sequenced in a study of T-cell memory formation after mild COVID-19. One entry per CDR3 protein results from TCRdb running MiXCR on the 5' RACE reads. The sample records 100,000 to 150,000 distinct CDR3 sequences, over 15% being singletons. Sequencing was done on a sample of PBMCs or a T cell subset sorted from them (not recorded which). The receptors stem from a man between 18 and 35 years old who had mild COVID-19 (a few samples of this study predate the infection). Cell type and time point are not known.

In DNA, the CDR3 is TGTGCCAGCAGCGTAGTTACGGATACTTCTCGGGCTTTCTTT. Encoded protein: CASSVVTDTSRAFF. The V and J genes are TRBV9 and TRBJ1-1; D gene ambiguous. This CDR3 has 14 amino acids. CDR1 and CDR2 from the germline V gene are SGDLS and YYNGEE. V was cut by 0 bases and J by 11 bases, with 17 bases left in between.

The chain recombines TRBV7-8 with TRBJ1-2; tentative D call: TRBD1 (6 bases). The CDR3 is 12 amino acids. V lost 5 bases and J 4 bases, leaving 8 bases between the germline ends. Germline V gene lookup returns CDR1 SGHVS and CDR2 FQNEAQ. The CDR3 region is CASSQDSYGYTF. In nucleotides, the CDR3 is TGTGCCAGCAGCCAGGACAGCTATGGCTACACCTTC.

This clonotype has only a few counts. This sequence joins TRBV7-3 and TRBJ1-2; 8 bases align to TRBD1. V dropped 5 bases and J dropped 7; count of bases not matched to a gene: 12. The CDR3 contains 15 residues. Germline V lookup: CDR1 SGHTA, CDR2 FQGTGA. The CDR3 reads CASSPTFQGASGYTF. The CDR3 bases are TGTGCCAGCAGCCCTACCTTCCAGGGGGCGAGTGGCTACACCTTC.

The chain links TRBV5-1 to TRBJ2-5, with D unresolved. The CDR3 consists of 11 residues. Looked up from germline, CDR1 is SGHRS and CDR2 is YFSETQ. Between the trimmed V and J ends, which lost 5 bases and 0 bases, there was a span of 2 bases. The CDR3 reads CASRDQETQYF. The CDR3 nucleotides are TGCGCCAGCAGGGACCAAGAGACCCAGTACTTC. Together with reference TRBV5-1 and TRBJ2-5, the CDR3 gives the full variable domain: KAGVTQTPRYLIKTRGQQVTLSCSPISGHRSVSWYQQTPGQGLQFLFEYFSETQRNKGNFPGRFSGRQFSNSRSEMNVSTLELGDSALYLCASRDQETQYFGPGTRLLVL.

J is TRBJ1-1 and V is TRBV10-2, with a tentative D call TRBD1 (5 bases). The CDR3 totals 16 residues. The V end lost 4 bases, the J end lost 6 bases, and 21 bases lay between the germline ends. Germline V gene sequence: CDR1 WSHSY, CDR2 SAAADI. CDR3 loop: CASSGTPGQGGSEAFF. For the CDR3, the DNA is TGCGCCAGCAGTGGGACTCCCGGGCAGGGTGGTTCTGAAGCTTTCTTT.

This clonotype has a handful of counts. CDR3 protein: CASNPGGAEQYF. The CDR3, as DNA: TGTGCCAGCAACCCAGGGGGCGCTGAGCAGTACTTC. This chain joins TRBV25-1 and TRBJ2-7; 8 bases agree with TRBD1. V was pared by 7 bases and J by 7 bases, with 6 bases of the junction left unmatched. Germline V gene sequence: CDR1 MGHDK, CDR2 SYGVNS. The CDR3 is 12 amino acids.

The CDR3 loop is CASSLDSSSTDTQYF. The CDR3 DNA reads as TGCGCCAGCAGCTTGGACAGCTCTAGCACAGATACGCAGTATTTT. The chain carries TRBV5-1 and TRBJ2-3; D gene ambiguous. There are 15 residues in the CDR3. Looked up from germline, CDR1 is SGHRS and CDR2 is YFSETQ. Trimming removed 0 bases from V and 0 bases from J, with 8 bases in between.